This TCR beta chain stems from a study of technical replicates of blood from a few donors. CDR1 is SGHRS and CDR2 is YFSETQ in the germline V gene. CDR3 length: 16 amino acids. J lost 6 bases, V lost 0 bases, and 9 bases had no gene match. Clones were sequenced by immunoSEQ multiplex PCR, and TCRdb holds only the in-frame ones, with some missing. The table includes roughly 14,000 clones, roughly 84% detected once. This rearrangement joins TRBV5-1 to TRBJ2-7, with 10 bases identical to TRBD2. What was sequenced was PBMCs. The clonotype originates from a human donor in good health. The CDR3 loop is CASSLVGAGGQGEQYF. The CDR3 DNA is TGCGCCAGCAGCTTGGTGGGAGCGGGGGGGCAAGGCGAGCAGTACTTC.